The next 19 T cell receptor beta chains were all read from a single sample in a study of post-analysis software for immune sequencing data (dated by TCRdb to 2014 to 2015). Study-wide findings and limitations: Patients showed significantly higher frequencies than controls for a handful of TRBV segments, among them TRBV5-6, TRBV5-1 and TRBV20-1.

Their antigens remain unidentified. The library came from PCR. TCRdb shows the sequencer as Illumina HiSeq 2500. To reduce PCR and sequencing biases, unique molecular identifiers were built into the TCR beta cDNA libraries. TCRdb redid the processing of the public reads, applying fastp at Q25 and MiXCR, and retained in-frame beta chains. A single entry per CDR3 protein holds the most common genes and DNA from its merged rows. The sample table lists 700,000 to 900,000 distinct CDR3 sequences, 46% of them with a count of one. The ten largest clonotypes hold roughly 5.2% of the sample. The sequenced sample consisted of blood. The origin of the receptors is a girl between 10 and 17 years old with multiple sclerosis.

The rearrangement joins TRBV27 to TRBJ1-4; 11 bases match TRBD1. CDR3 length: 15 residues. Germline V gene data show CDR1 as MNHEY and CDR2 as SMNVEV (reference sequence). The ends lost 5 bases at V and 10 bases at J; junction bases unmatched: 9. The CDR3 region is CASSGWTGGLGKLFF. In DNA form, the CDR3 reads TGTGCCAGCAGTGGATGGACAGGGGGCTTGGGAAAACTGTTTTTT.

This rearrangement joins TRBV7-2 to TRBJ1-5; 9 nucleotides line up with TRBD1. Germline V gene sequence: CDR1 SGHTA, CDR2 FQGNSA. V was pared by 0 bases and J by 6 bases, with 12 bases of the junction left unmatched. CDR3 length: 18 amino acids. The CDR3 sequence is CASSLAGGTGFGSQPQHF. The CDR3, as DNA: TGTGCCAGCAGCTTAGCGGGGGGGACAGGGTTTGGTTCTCAGCCCCAGCATTTT. Complete variable domain (other parts from reference TRBV7-2 and TRBJ1-5): GAGVSQSPSNKVTEKGKDVELRCDPISGHTALYWYRQSLGQGLEFLIYFQGNSAPDKSGLPSDRFSAERTGGSVSTLTIQRTQQEDSAVYLCASSLAGGTGFGSQPQHFGDGTRLSIL.

This chain links TRBV29-1 with TRBJ1-1; the D gene is possibly TRBD1 (5 bases). Germline V gene lookup returns CDR1 SQVTM and CDR2 ANQGSEA. With 4 bases removed from V and 1 base from J, the gap between germline ends came to 16 bases. The CDR3 extends over 15 amino acids. In DNA, the CDR3 is TGCAGCGTTGTAGGGGATGGAATGGGGAACACTGAAGCTTTCTTT. It specifies CSVVGDGMGNTEAFF.

This clonotype was observed a few times. This chain joins TRBV9 and TRBJ1-1; D is unclear. The CDR3 runs 13 residues. Trimming stripped 1 base from V and 2 bases from J, with 6 bases between. Germline V gene data show CDR1 as SGDLS and CDR2 as YYNGEE. CDR3 sequence reads: CASSVQVNTEAFF. CDR3 in DNA: TGTGCCAGCAGCGTACAGGTCAACACTGAAGCTTTCTTT. The variable domain in full, with the rest retrieved from reference TRBV9 and TRBJ1-1, is DSGVTQTPKHLITATGQRVTLRCSPRSGDLSVYWYQQSLDQGLQFLIQYYNGEERAKGNILERFSAQQFPDLHSELNLSSLELGDSALYFCASSVQVNTEAFFGQGTRLTVV.

The chain recombines TRBV5-6 with TRBJ2-5; no clear D. This CDR3 is built from 14 residues. Germline V gene sequence: CDR1 SGHDT, CDR2 YYEEEE. With 2 bases removed from V and 0 bases from J, the gap between germline ends came to 8 bases. The CDR3 reads CASSFSSYQETQYF. The DNA of the CDR3 is TGTGCCAGCAGCTTTAGCAGCTACCAAGAGACCCAGTACTTC.

For this clonotype: Just one base apart from a much larger clone, this may be a read error. The J gene is TRBJ2-7, the V gene TRBV27; D uncertain. From germline, CDR1 is MNHEY and CDR2 SMNVEV (reference sequence). CDR3 length: 13 residues. The CDR3 coding sequence is TGTGCCGGCAGTTTATCCAGTTCCTACGAGCAGTACTTC. Protein sequence: CAGSLSSSYEQYF.

This clonotype was seen more than once but under ten times. V usage is TRBV6-5 and J usage is TRBJ1-2; D possibly corresponds to TRBD1 (5 bases). Germline V lookup: CDR1 MNHEY, CDR2 SVGAGI. V dropped 10 bases and J dropped 2 bases, with 8 bases sitting between them. CDR3 length: 11 residues. The CDR3 nucleotides are TGTGCCACCAGGGAAAACTATGGCTACACCTTC. It is translated as CATRENYGYTF.

The chain recombines TRBV24-1 with TRBJ2-1, with D maybe TRBD2 (6 bases). Germline lookup yields CDR1 KGHDR and CDR2 SFDVKD. CDR3 length equals 14 residues. Trimming took off 1 base at V and 8 bases at J, with 11 bases between the two ends. The DNA of the CDR3 is TGTGCCACCAGTGATTTCGGAACGGGAGATGAGCAGTTCTTC. It specifies CATSDFGTGDEQFF.

This clonotype was observed a handful of times. J is TRBJ1-1 and V is TRBV10-3; 7 positions match TRBD1. Looked up from germline, CDR1 is ENHRY and CDR2 is SYGVKD. The CDR3 is made up of 20 amino acids. After removal of 7 bases from V and 1 base from J, the junction contained 24 bases not matched to a gene. This CDR3 reads CAITATRDRAELRGNTEAFF. The CDR3 bases are TGTGCCATCACAGCCACCCGTGACAGGGCAGAGCTTAGGGGGAACACTGAAGCTTTCTTT.

V gene TRBV20-1 combines with J gene TRBJ1-1, with 7 nucleotides matching TRBD1. The CDR3 totals 13 residues. Germline V gives CDR1 DFQATT, CDR2 SNEGSKA (reference sequence). V was pared by 4 bases and J by 4 bases, with 6 bases of the junction left unmatched. This CDR3 is CSATRDSGTEAFF. The CDR3 coding sequence is TGCAGTGCTACCCGGGACAGTGGCACTGAAGCTTTCTTT.

The J gene is TRBJ2-7, the V gene TRBV12-3 or TRBV12-4; the match to TRBD1 covers 7 bases. V trimming: 6 bases; J trimming: 5 bases; junction bases outside the gene matches: 13. The CDR3 runs 15 residues. DNA for the CDR3: TGTGCCAGCAGCGATAGGGGGCAGGGCGGGCACGAGCAGTACTTC. As protein: CASSDRGQGGHEQYF.

The sample holds a few counts of this clonotype. The chain carries TRBV7-8 and TRBJ1-5; 7 bases are a match to TRBD1. Germline V gene sequence: CDR1 SGHVS, CDR2 FQNEAQ. Losses at the gene ends were 4 bases for V and 3 bases for J; bases not matched to a gene: 6. The CDR3 has 15 residues. CDR3 DNA sequence: TGTGCCAGCAGCTCCGGGACAGCCTACAATCAGCCCCAGCATTTT. This sequence encodes CASSSGTAYNQPQHF. Supplemented by reference TRBV7-8 and TRBJ1-5, the full variable domain reads GAGVSQSPRYKVAKRGQDVALRCDPISGHVSLFWYQQALGQGPEFLTYFQNEAQLDKSGLPSDRFFAERPEGSVSTLKIQRTQQEDSAVYLCASSSGTAYNQPQHFGDGTRLSIL.

This clonotype has only a few counts. The rearrangement uses TRBV5-6 and TRBJ2-1; TRBD1 might be the D (6 bases). Germline V gene data show CDR1 as SGHDT and CDR2 as YYEEEE. The CDR3 has 20 residues. Trimming left V 4 bases short and J 0 bases short, with 26 bases between. Written as DNA, the CDR3 is TGTGCCAGCAGCCCTACCATGGCCCGGACAGTCCTGAGCTCCTACAATGAGCAGTTCTTC. This sequence encodes CASSPTMARTVLSSYNEQFF.

The chain links TRBV9 to TRBJ2-1; no definite D call. Germline V gene sequence: CDR1 SGDLS, CDR2 YYNGEE. Between the trimmed V and J ends, which lost 0 bases and 5 bases, there was a span of 9 bases. This CDR3 comprises 14 residues. In DNA form, the CDR3 reads TGTGCCAGCAGCGTAGAGGGAACTGACAATGAGCAGTTCTTC. Translated: CASSVEGTDNEQFF.

This clonotype was seen only a few times. The chain combines TRBV29-1 with TRBJ2-7; the D gene is possibly TRBD2 (6 bases). V lost 7 bases, J lost 1 base, and 17 bases lay in between. This CDR3 comprises 14 residues. The germline gives CDR1 SQVTM, CDR2 ANQGSEA. CDR3 amino acids: CSAVNSGGSYEQYF. CDR3 in DNA: TGCAGCGCTGTTAATAGCGGAGGATCCTACGAGCAGTACTTC.

The rearrangement uses TRBV7-9 and TRBJ2-3; 14 bases agree with TRBD2. The trim removed 5 bases at V and 0 bases at J, leaving 10 bases unmatched. Per germline, CDR1 SEHNR and CDR2 FQNEAQ (reference sequence). This CDR3 has 19 residues. CDR3 protein: CASSTRGLAGVSSTDTQYF. The CDR3 bases are TGTGCCAGCAGCACCAGGGGACTAGCGGGAGTGTCGAGCACAGATACGCAGTATTTT.

Only one count was recorded for this clonotype. J is TRBJ2-7 and V is TRBV11-2; D is possibly TRBD1 (6 bases). Germline V gene sequence: CDR1 SGHAT, CDR2 FQNNGV. Trimming cost V 3 bases and J 7 bases, with 13 bases left between them. The CDR3 has 13 amino acids. CDR3 nucleotide sequence: TGTGCCAGCAGCTTGGAGACCAGGGGTGAGCAGTACTTC. It yields the protein CASSLETRGEQYF.

The chain carries TRBV3-1 and TRBJ2-7; 7 nucleotides agree with TRBD2. The CDR3 spans 15 residues. The ends lost 4 bases at V and 4 bases at J; junction bases unmatched: 10. Germline-derived CDR1 and CDR2 are LGHDT and YNNKEL (reference sequence). The CDR3 nucleotides read TGTGCCAGCAGCCGACGGCGGGAGTCTCTGTACGAGCAGTACTTC. It encodes CASSRRRESLYEQYF.

V usage is TRBV5-6 and J usage is TRBJ2-1, with D perhaps matching TRBD2 (6 bases). The CDR3 has 17 amino acids. The V end lost 1 base, the J end lost 8 bases, and 22 bases lay between the germline ends. Germline V gene sequence: CDR1 SGHDT, CDR2 YYEEEE. The chain's CDR3 is CASSLFAEPGTGDEQFF. As DNA, the CDR3 is TGTGCCAGCAGCTTGTTTGCAGAGCCCGGGACTGGGGATGAGCAGTTCTTC.